Each of the 4 T cell receptor beta chains below was sequenced from the same sample in a study of T cell responses to AZD1222 COVID-19 vaccine. The method was immunoSEQ multiplex PCR; TCRdb's version includes in-frame clones alone and lacks a portion of them. The table records about 85,000 clones, about 90% of them present only once. The sample consisted of peripheral blood, taken on day 0 of AZD1222 vaccination. Receptors originate from an adult in good health.

The chain is built from TRBV29-1 and TRBJ1-1, with D unresolved. CDR1 is SQVTM, CDR2 ANQGSEA, per germline. Trimming removed 4 bases from V and 12 bases from J, with 15 bases in between. The CDR3 is made up of 11 amino acids. The CDR3 region has the DNA TGCAGCGTTGTCGGGGATCGGGAAACTTTCTTT. It is translated as CSVVGDRETFF. Drawing the rest from reference TRBV29-1 and TRBJ1-1, the complete variable domain is SAVISQKPSRDICQRGTSLTIQCQVDSQVTMMFWYRQQPGQSLTLIATANQGSEATYESGFVIDKFPISRPNLTFSTLTVSNMSPEDSSIYLCSVVGDRETFFGQGTRLTVV.

This clone was counted between two and nine times. The junction departs from germline at one end; a sequencing error may be responsible. The V and J genes are TRBV4-1 and TRBJ2-7; 7 bases map to TRBD2. This CDR3 comprises 21 residues. From germline, CDR1 is MGHRA and CDR2 YSYEKL. The CDR3 sequence is CARSRPSRDYDPDAFDYEQYF. CDR3 DNA: TGCGCCCGCAGCCGACCGTCACGGGACTACGACCCTGATGCCTTCGACTACGAGCAGTACTTC.

This chain uses TRBV30 with TRBJ1-1; perhaps TRBD1 as D (5 bases). The CDR3 runs to 13 residues. Between the trimmed V and J ends, which lost 2 bases and 2 bases, there was a span of 9 bases. The germline V gene encodes CDR1 GTSNPN and CDR2 SVGIG (reference sequence). The CDR3 sequence: CAWSSRENTEAFF. The CDR3 nucleotides are TGTGCCTGGAGTAGCAGGGAAAACACTGAAGCTTTCTTT.

This clone came up a few times. The chain joins TRBV27 to TRBJ1-6; D is possibly TRBD1 (6 bases). V lost 8 bases to trimming and J lost 12 bases, with 23 bases between them. Germline V gives CDR1 MNHEY, CDR2 SMNVEV (reference sequence). The CDR3 loop spans 15 amino acids. This CDR3 is CASGRGGAGVRPLHF. The CDR3, as DNA: TGTGCCAGCGGGCGGGGGGGCGCAGGAGTGAGACCCCTCCACTTT.